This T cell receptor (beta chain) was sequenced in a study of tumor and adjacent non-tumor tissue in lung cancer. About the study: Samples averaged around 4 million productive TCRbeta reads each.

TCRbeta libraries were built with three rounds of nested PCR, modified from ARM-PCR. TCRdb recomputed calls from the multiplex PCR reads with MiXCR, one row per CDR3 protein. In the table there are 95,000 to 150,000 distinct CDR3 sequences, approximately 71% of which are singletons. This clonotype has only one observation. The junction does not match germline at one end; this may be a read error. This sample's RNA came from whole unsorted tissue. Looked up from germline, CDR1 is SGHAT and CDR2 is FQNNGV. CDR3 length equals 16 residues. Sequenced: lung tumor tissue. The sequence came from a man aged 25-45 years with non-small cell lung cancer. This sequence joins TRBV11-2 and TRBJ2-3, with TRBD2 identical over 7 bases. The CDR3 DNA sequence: TGTGCCAGCAGCTTAGAGTCAGCGGGGAGCACAGATATGCAGTATTTT. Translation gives CASSLESAGSTDMQYF.